The 7 T cell receptor beta chains presented below share a single source sample, sequenced in a study of T cell repertoires in cytomegalovirus infection. TCRdb re-called the reads with MiXCR, one entry per CDR3 protein. The table includes 300,000 to 400,000 distinct CDR3 sequences, around 18% detected once. Sequencing input: PBMCs. Every receptor here comes from a human donor in good health (CMV status not recorded). Some clones in this sample may be carry-over from other donors' samples.

The chain uses TRBV16 and TRBJ1-2, with D tentatively TRBD1 (5 bases). CDR3 length: 16 amino acids. The germline V gene encodes CDR1 KGHSY and CDR2 FQNENV. Trimming stripped 0 bases from V and 7 bases from J, with 18 bases between. The CDR3 region has the DNA TGTGCCAGCAGCCAATCGCGGGGGACGCGGATTGGTGGCTACACCTTC. It codes for CASSQSRGTRIGGYTF.

This clonotype showed up many times. Here the CDR3 reads CASSRLGGGGTEAFF. The CDR3 region has the DNA TGTGCCAGCAGCCGGCTGGGGGGCGGCGGGACTGAAGCTTTCTTT. J is TRBJ1-1 and V is TRBV7-8; D is possibly TRBD1 (6 bases). In germline, CDR1 is SGHVS, CDR2 FQNEAQ. The V end lost 5 bases, the J end lost 5 bases, and 18 bases lay between the germline ends. The CDR3 contains 15 residues. Supplemented by reference TRBV7-8 and TRBJ1-1, the full variable domain reads GAGVSQSPRYKVAKRGQDVALRCDPISGHVSLFWYQQALGQGPEFLTYFQNEAQLDKSGLPSDRFFAERPEGSVSTLKIQRTQQEDSAVYLCASSRLGGGGTEAFFGQGTRLTVV.

This clonotype was found many times. This chain connects TRBV18 to TRBJ2-5; D is uncertain. V was pared by 3 bases and J by 5 bases, with 10 bases between. CDR3 length: 13 residues. Looked up from germline, CDR1 is KGHSH and CDR2 is LQKENI. The CDR3: CASSPVQAETQYF. The CDR3 DNA sequence: TGTGCCAGCTCACCGGTTCAGGCGGAGACCCAGTACTTC.

This clonotype occurred many times. The V and J genes are TRBV7-2 and TRBJ2-3; the match to TRBD1 covers 8 bases. Germline CDR1 SGHTA, CDR2 FQGNSA. V trimming: 5 bases; J trimming: 2 bases; junction bases outside the gene matches: 6. The CDR3 runs 15 residues. The CDR3 loop reads CASSEGQEFTDTQYF. The CDR3 DNA reads as TGTGCCAGCAGCGAGGGACAGGAGTTCACAGATACGCAGTATTTT. Together with reference TRBV7-2 and TRBJ2-3, the CDR3 gives the full variable domain: GAGVSQSPSNKVTEKGKDVELRCDPISGHTALYWYRQSLGQGLEFLIYFQGNSAPDKSGLPSDRFSAERTGGSVSTLTIQRTQQEDSAVYLCASSEGQEFTDTQYFGPGTRLTVL.

The V and J genes are TRBV15 and TRBJ2-7; TRBD1 aligns across 8 bases. This CDR3 comprises 14 residues. Germline V gene data show CDR1 as LNHNV and CDR2 as YYDKDF (reference sequence). V was clipped by 5 bases and J by 3 bases; unmatched bases: 6. DNA for the CDR3: TGTGCCACCAGCGGACGGACAGGGAGCTACGAGCAGTACTTC. As protein: CATSGRTGSYEQYF.

The rearrangement links TRBV20-1 to TRBJ2-5, with D possibly being TRBD1 or TRBD2 (5 bases each). Germline V gene lookup returns CDR1 DFQATT and CDR2 SNEGSKA (reference sequence). The ends were cut back, 4 bases at V and 5 bases at J, with 17 bases in the middle. The CDR3 runs 14 residues. The CDR3 sequence: CSATYEGRWETQYF. CDR3 DNA sequence: TGCAGTGCTACTTATGAGGGACGGTGGGAGACCCAGTACTTC.

The chain links TRBV29-1 to TRBJ1-1; no clear D. The germline gives CDR1 SQVTM, CDR2 ANQGSEA. Trimming pared 7 bases from V and 0 bases from J, leaving 9 bases between. CDR3 length: 12 residues. Here the CDR3 reads CSATQLNTEAFF. The DNA for the CDR3 is TGCAGCGCCACTCAATTGAACACTGAAGCTTTCTTT.